This entry lists 11 T cell receptor delta chains sequenced from one sample in a study of gammadelta T cells in human blood. TCRdb reanalysed the RT-PCR reads with CATT. The table records more than 650 delta-chain clones, about a third of them present only once. Sequences were obtained from Vgamma9Vdelta2 gamma-delta T cells from infant blood. The receptors come from a human donor.

On this clone itself: A far more abundant clone sits one base away, making this likely a read error. No call exists for the J gene, whereas the V gene is TRDV2; the D call in the table, TRDD3, was not verified against the DNA. This CDR3 has 17 residues. The germline V gene has CDR1 GEAIGNYY and CDR2 EKD. CDR3 amino acids: CACEGMYWGIRADKRIF. In DNA form, the CDR3 reads TGTGCCTGTGAGGGAATGTACTGGGGGATACGCGCCGATAAACGCATCTTT.

In its sample, this clone ranks as medium-sized (0.01 to 0.1%). This chain connects TRDV2 to TRDJ3, with 10 positions matching TRDD3. Germline V gene data show CDR1 as GEAIGNYY and CDR2 as EKD. Germline trimming cut 0 bases from V and 0 bases from J; bases unmatched to any gene: 4. The CDR3 is 19 amino acids. The CDR3 DNA reads as TGTGCCTGTGACACCTGGGGGATACCGAGCTCCTGGGACACCCGACAGATGTTTTTC. Translated, it gives CACDTWGIPSSWDTRQMFF.

This clone was observed a few times. A read error is likely here: a far larger clone is one base away. V and J are TRDV2 and TRDJ1, with TRDD3 matching over 8 bases. CDR1 GEAIGNYY and CDR2 EKD come from the germline V gene. The CDR3 spans 14 residues. The CDR3, as DNA: TGTGCCAGTGACGTACTGGGGGACACCGATAAACTCATCTTT. Translation: CASDVLGDTDKLIF.

Turning to this clone: This is likely an artifact of a read error, given a far larger clone one base away. The chain uses TRDV2 and TRDJ2; TRDD3 agrees at 9 bases. TCRdb offers no J gene call, so here the DNA was matched to germline to obtain one. The CDR3 runs 19 residues. The trim removed 3 bases at V and 0 bases at J, leaving 13 bases unmatched. Germline CDR1 and CDR2: GEAIGNYY and EKD. In nucleotides, the CDR3 is TGTGCCTGTGACGCCTTATCTGGGGGGATACCCCCTTTGACAGCACAACTCTTCTTT. Encoded protein: CACDALSGGIPPLTAQLFF.

In regard to this clone: Given a far larger clone just one base away, this is likely a sequencing read error. The chain joins TRDV2 to TRDJ1, with 12 bases matching TRDD3. The J gene is absent in TCRdb and was assigned here via DNA matching to germline. CDR3 length: 16 residues. CDR1 GEAIGNYY and CDR2 EKD come from the germline V gene. The CDR3 is CSCDTAGGYAGDKLIF. CDR3 in DNA: TGTTCCTGTGACACCGCTGGGGGATACGCTGGCGATAAACTCATCTTT.

As to this clone: With only one base between it and a far larger clone, this is likely a read error. The V gene is TRDV2, the J gene TRDJ2; 9 bases match TRDD3. TCRdb lists no J gene, so it was determined here by aligning the DNA to germline. This CDR3 region has 22 residues. The junction had 29 bases not matched to a gene; V was cut back by 1 base and J by 9 bases. CDR1 is GEAIGNYY, CDR2 EKD, per germline. CDR3: CACDTRWGYALDGARGASQLFF. CDR3 DNA: TGTGCCTGTGACACGAGGTGGGGATACGCCTTGGATGGTGCGCGGGGGGCATCACAACTCTTCTTT.

Details on this clone: A read error is likely here: a far larger clone is one base away. The V gene reported is TRDV2; the J gene is uncalled; the table's D call, TRDD3, was not checked against the DNA. CDR3 size: 14 residues. CDR1 GEAIGNYY and CDR2 EKD come from the germline V gene. In nucleotides, the CDR3 is TGTGCCTGTGACACCTGGGGGATAATCGATAAACTTATCTTT. It encodes CACDTWGIIDKLIF.

This clone was seen more than once but under ten times. This likely traces to a read error, being one base from a far larger clone. The chain uses TRDV2 and TRDJ3, with TRDD3 identical over 8 bases. Because TCRdb records no J gene, it was assigned here through a match of the DNA to germline. The CDR3 extends over 19 amino acids. V was clipped by 3 bases and J by 0 bases; unmatched bases: 9. Germline lookup yields CDR1 GEAIGNYY and CDR2 EKD. The DNA of the CDR3 is TGTGCCTGTGACGTACTGGGGGTGAAATCCTCCTGGGACACCCGACAGATGTTTTTC. Protein product: CACDVLGVKSSWDTRQMFF.

A remark on this clone: A far more abundant clone sits one base away, making this likely a read error. V is TRDV2 and J is TRDJ3; 8 bases match TRDD3. J was trimmed by 2 bases and V by 4 bases; bases with no gene match: 9. The CDR3 length is 18 residues. Germline V gene data show CDR1 as GEAIGNYY and CDR2 as EKD. CDR3 residues: CACDYWGSSPWDTRQMFF. As DNA, the CDR3 is TGTGCCTGTGATTACTGGGGGTCCAGCCCCTGGGACACCCGACAGATGTTTTTC.

This clone is judged large. The V gene is TRDV2, the J gene TRDJ3, with 8 bases fitting TRDD3. V trimming: 0 bases; J trimming: 0 bases; junction bases outside the gene matches: 6. This CDR3 has 19 residues. Per germline, CDR1 GEAIGNYY and CDR2 EKD. CDR3 amino acids: CACDTAGGPSSWDTRQMFF. For the CDR3, the DNA is TGTGCCTGTGACACCGCTGGGGGACCGAGCTCCTGGGACACCCGACAGATGTTTTTC.

This clone is termed medium-sized. This chain connects TRDV2 to TRDJ3, with 8 nucleotides matching TRDD3. The germline gives CDR1 GEAIGNYY, CDR2 EKD. Trimming took 1 base from V and 2 from J; bases not matched to a gene: 6. The CDR3 is 18 amino acids. CDR3 loop: CACDTLGEKTWDTRQMFF. The CDR3 nucleotides are TGTGCCTGTGACACTCTGGGGGAAAAGACCTGGGACACCCGACAGATGTTTTTC.